A single sample is the source of the 29 T cell receptor beta chains below, sequenced in a study of OX40 agonist ivuxolimab in advanced cancers. Assay: immunoSEQ multiplex PCR; the TCRdb copy retains only in-frame clones and omits some. The data show roughly 21,000 clones, approximately 87% seen once. The starting material was CD4+ or CD8+ T cells sorted from blood, obtained in a trial of the OX40 agonist ivuxolimab. The receptors originated from an adult with an advanced solid tumor such as melanoma, head and neck, liver or kidney cancer.

The genes are TRBV4-1 and TRBJ2-1; 10 nucleotides align to TRBD1. The CDR3 loop spans 16 amino acids. Germline CDR1 MGHRA, CDR2 YSYEKL. The V segment lost 4 bases and the J segment 8 bases; nucleotides outside the gene matches: 11. CDR3 amino acids: CASSLSGDRGFHEQFF. Written as DNA, the CDR3 is TGCGCCAGCAGCCTATCGGGGGACAGGGGATTTCATGAGCAGTTCTTC.

The CDR3 DNA is TGTGCCTGGAGGGGACTGGCATCTTACAATGAGCAGTTCTTC. Protein: CAWRGLASYNEQFF. The V gene is TRBV30, the J gene TRBJ2-1; D might be TRBD2 (6 bases). This CDR3 has 14 amino acids. Germline loops: CDR1 GTSNPN, CDR2 SVGIG (reference sequence). V lost 3 bases to trimming and J lost 4 bases, with 13 bases between them.

This chain joins TRBV16 and TRBJ2-1; unclear D gene. The CDR3 has 13 amino acids. The germline gives CDR1 KGHSY, CDR2 FQNENV. V lost 4 bases to trimming and J lost 4 bases, with 8 bases between them. CDR3 in DNA: TGTGCCAGCAGCCCGGCTTGGTACAATGAGCAGTTCTTC. Amino acids: CASSPAWYNEQFF.

This chain links TRBV6-4 with TRBJ1-5; no clear D gene. Germline V gene lookup returns CDR1 MRHNA and CDR2 SNTAGT. The CDR3 extends over 14 amino acids. The germline V and J ends were trimmed by 1 base and 2 bases, with 6 bases remaining between them. CDR3 amino acids: CASSDYGGNQPQHF. CDR3 sequence (DNA): TGTGCCAGCAGTGACTACGGGGGCAATCAGCCCCAGCATTTT.

This clone was seen a few times. Other DNA sequences within the sample encode an identical CDR3. The rearrangement uses TRBV7-9 and TRBJ2-3; 11 bases match TRBD1. Unmatched junction bases numbered 5, after V lost 8 bases and J lost 4 bases. CDR3 size: 14 residues. CDR1 is SEHNR, CDR2 FQNEAQ, per germline (reference sequence). The DNA for the CDR3 is TGTGCCAGCGGCCCGGGACAGGGGGCAGATACGCAGTATTTT. As protein: CASGPGQGADTQYF.

V usage is TRBV27 and J usage is TRBJ2-5, with 9 bases identical to TRBD1. The CDR3 sequence is 18 residues long. V lost 8 bases and J lost 5; bases outside the gene matches: 21. Germline CDR1 MNHEY, CDR2 SMNVEV (reference sequence). The CDR3 DNA reads as TGTGCCAGCGGTTCCCTACAGAGACAGGGGGGCCTCCCGGAGACCCAGTACTTC. Translating gives CASGSLQRQGGLPETQYF.

The chain links TRBV27 to TRBJ2-1; the match to TRBD2 covers 8 bases. Germline assignment: CDR1 MNHEY and CDR2 SMNVEV (reference sequence). V shed 1 base and J 8 bases; nucleotides not matched to a gene: 7. CDR3 length: 15 residues. In DNA form, the CDR3 reads TGTGCCAGCAGTTTATTGGCGGGGGGCGTGGATGAGCAGTTCTTC. It is translated as CASSLLAGGVDEQFF.

The chain joins TRBV7-9 to TRBJ2-7; D not certain. This CDR3 has 14 residues. Trimming removed 4 bases from V and 3 bases from J, with 13 bases in between. Germline CDR1 is SEHNR and CDR2 is FQNEAQ (reference sequence). The CDR3 reads CASSSLSGFYEQYF. The CDR3 DNA is TGTGCCAGCAGCTCCCTATCCGGTTTCTACGAGCAGTACTTC.

This rearrangement joins TRBV4-3 to TRBJ2-7; a weak D match, TRBD2 (5 bases). The CDR3 consists of 16 residues. Germline-derived CDR1 and CDR2 are LGHNA and YSLEER. The V end lost 4 bases, the J end lost 5 bases, and 21 bases lay between the germline ends. CDR3 region: CASSRHEGVVVDEQYF. CDR3 in DNA: TGCGCCAGCAGCCGCCACGAGGGTGTAGTCGTGGACGAGCAGTACTTC.

CDR3 coding DNA: TGTGCCAGCAGCCCTGATGGCTACAATGAGCAGTTCTTC. Protein product: CASSPDGYNEQFF. The V and J genes are TRBV7-8 and TRBJ2-1; D unclear. The CDR3 contains 13 residues. The V end was cut by 5 bases, the J end by 3 bases, with 8 bases between. CDR1 and CDR2 from the germline V gene are SGHVS and FQNEAQ. Together with reference TRBV7-8 and TRBJ2-1, the CDR3 gives the full variable domain: GAGVSQSPRYKVAKRGQDVALRCDPISGHVSLFWYQQALGQGPEFLTYFQNEAQLDKSGLPSDRFFAERPEGSVSTLKIQRTQQEDSAVYLCASSPDGYNEQFFGPGTRLTVL.

The CDR3 here is CASSSGDRGGQPQHF. The CDR3 nucleotides are TGTGCCAGCAGCTCGGGGGACAGGGGAGGTCAGCCCCAGCATTTT. J is TRBJ1-5 and V is TRBV5-5, with 10 bases that match TRBD1. V dropped 3 bases and J dropped 6; count of bases not matched to a gene: 6. This CDR3 contains 15 residues. The V gene's germline CDR1 is SGHKS and CDR2 YYEKEE (reference sequence).

The chain employs TRBV7-2 and TRBJ2-1; 8 bases line up with TRBD1. The germline gives CDR1 SGHTA, CDR2 FQGNSA. The CDR3 runs 16 residues. V gave up 4 bases and J gave up 8 bases; unmatched junction bases: 13. The CDR3 region is CASSSPDRDPTYEQFF. The CDR3 region has the DNA TGTGCCAGCAGCTCCCCGGACAGGGATCCTACATATGAGCAGTTCTTC.

This chain links TRBV6-4 with TRBJ2-6; the D call may be TRBD1 or TRBD2 (6 bases each). Per germline, CDR1 MRHNA and CDR2 SNTAGT. The V gene lost 3 bases and the J gene lost 0 bases, with 9 bases spanning the gap. This CDR3 is built from 16 residues. CDR3 nucleotide sequence: TGTGCCAGCAGTGAGGAGGGGGGCTCTGGGGCCAACGTCCTGACTTTC. Protein: CASSEEGGSGANVLTF.

The CDR3 sequence: CASSSRDRSYAETQYF. As DNA, the CDR3 is TGTGCCAGCAGCTCCAGGGACAGGTCTTATGCGGAGACCCAGTACTTC. The chain is built from TRBV7-9 and TRBJ2-5; TRBD1 matches at 8 bases. The CDR3 contains 16 residues. Per germline, CDR1 SEHNR and CDR2 FQNEAQ (reference sequence). The V and J ends lost 4 bases and 5 bases, in that order; junction bases with no gene match: 12.

The J gene is TRBJ2-7, the V gene TRBV5-4; D ambiguous. Looked up from germline, CDR1 is SGHNT and CDR2 is YYREEE (reference sequence). With 0 bases removed from V and 3 bases from J, the gap between germline ends came to 4 bases. The CDR3 contains 12 residues. As DNA, the CDR3 is TGTGCCAGCAGCTTGGCAAGCTACGAGCAGTACTTC. Protein: CASSLASYEQYF. Filled out from reference TRBV5-4 and TRBJ2-7, the complete variable domain reads ETGVTQSPTHLIKTRGQQVTLRCSSQSGHNTVSWYQQALGQGPQFIFQYYREEENGRGNFPPRFSGLQFPNYSSELNVNALELDDSALYLCASSLASYEQYFGPGTRLTVT.

The chain is built from TRBV11-2 and TRBJ1-4, with TRBD1 matching 9 bases. The V gene's germline CDR1 is SGHAT and CDR2 FQNNGV. V dropped 0 bases and J dropped 7; count of bases not matched to a gene: 12. This CDR3 is 18 amino acids long. The CDR3 bases are TGTGCCAGCAGCTTAGACGCCTTCGACAGGGGGAGAAGTGAAAAACTGTTTTTT. Translated, it gives CASSLDAFDRGRSEKLFF.

V and J are TRBV27 and TRBJ2-7; D remains unclear. Trimming left V 3 bases short and J 6 bases short, with 9 bases between. The CDR3 sequence is 12 residues long. Per germline, CDR1 MNHEY and CDR2 SMNVEV (reference sequence). The CDR3 here is CASSFIGSEQYF. As DNA, the CDR3 is TGTGCCAGCAGTTTTATAGGTAGCGAGCAGTACTTC.

The chain links TRBV5-4 to TRBJ2-7, with TRBD1 matching 8 bases. V was clipped by 5 bases and J by 1 base; unmatched bases: 8. The CDR3 runs 15 residues. From germline, CDR1 is SGHNT and CDR2 YYREEE (reference sequence). The CDR3: CASSIQGVQSYEQYF. The CDR3 DNA sequence: TGTGCCAGCAGTATACAGGGGGTCCAATCCTACGAGCAGTACTTC.

The rearrangement uses TRBV6-5 and TRBJ1-1; 7 nucleotides match TRBD1. The CDR3 is 15 amino acids. CDR1 is MNHEY, CDR2 SVGAGI, per germline. The ends lost 7 bases at V and 4 bases at J; junction bases unmatched: 12. The CDR3 protein is CASNPREGARTEAFF. The CDR3 region has the DNA TGTGCCAGCAACCCCAGAGAGGGGGCGCGCACTGAAGCTTTCTTT.

The chain employs TRBV19 and TRBJ1-1; 7 bases match TRBD1. The CDR3 consists of 13 residues. The germline gives CDR1 LNHDA, CDR2 SQIVND (reference sequence). The trim removed 4 bases at V and 1 base at J, leaving 0 bases unmatched. The CDR3 protein is CASSRDRNTEAFF. The CDR3 nucleotides read TGTGCCAGTAGTAGGGACAGGAACACTGAAGCTTTCTTT.

The genes are TRBV5-6 and TRBJ1-1; no clear D. CDR1 is SGHDT and CDR2 is YYEEEE in the germline V gene. The CDR3 contains 14 residues. Trimming took off 4 bases at V and 4 bases at J, with 14 bases between the two ends. CDR3 sequence: CASSPTEVGTEAFF. The CDR3 nucleotides read TGTGCCAGCAGCCCTACAGAAGTTGGCACTGAAGCTTTCTTT.

J is TRBJ2-1 and V is TRBV4-1; 8 bases agree with TRBD2. Germline loops: CDR1 MGHRA, CDR2 YSYEKL. The CDR3 has 16 amino acids. The J segment lost 4 bases and the V segment lost 0 bases, leaving 5 bases of the junction unmatched. The DNA of the CDR3 is TGCGCCAGCAGCCAAGAGGGGCTAGCGGGTTACAATGAGCAGTTCTTC. Amino acid sequence: CASSQEGLAGYNEQFF.

The J gene is TRBJ2-5, the V gene TRBV5-6; no clear D gene. The CDR3 has 13 residues. V shed 0 bases and J shed 5 bases, with 8 bases lying between them. CDR1 and CDR2 from the germline V gene are SGHDT and YYEEEE. CDR3 region: CASSLDNWETQYF. CDR3 DNA: TGTGCCAGCAGCTTGGACAATTGGGAGACCCAGTACTTC.

The V and J genes are TRBV19 and TRBJ1-5; 9 bases agree with TRBD1. The CDR3 has 15 amino acids. Looked up from germline, CDR1 is LNHDA and CDR2 is SQIVND (reference sequence). J lost 4 bases, V lost 5 bases, and 6 bases had no gene match. The CDR3 nucleotides read TGTGCCAGTAGTGTCCCCGGGACAGGGAATCAGCCCCAGCATTTT. Protein sequence: CASSVPGTGNQPQHF.

This chain joins TRBV11-2 and TRBJ2-7; D perhaps matches TRBD2 (5 bases). Trimming removed 7 bases from V and 1 base from J, with 17 bases in between. Looked up from germline, CDR1 is SGHAT and CDR2 is FQNNGV. The length of the CDR3 is 15 residues. In DNA, the CDR3 is TGTGCCAGCACCCTTGAGGGCGGATATTCCTACGAGCAGTACTTC. Translation: CASTLEGGYSYEQYF.

V gene TRBV2 combines with J gene TRBJ2-2; TRBD1 might be the D (5 bases). This CDR3 spans 14 amino acids. Germline CDR1 reads SNHLY; CDR2 reads FYNNEI. With 5 bases removed from V and 1 base from J, the gap between germline ends came to 8 bases. Here the CDR3 reads CASSSQENTGELFF. The DNA of the CDR3 is TGTGCCAGCAGTTCACAGGAGAACACCGGGGAGCTGTTTTTT.

This chain connects TRBV27 to TRBJ1-5; D remains unclear. Germline V lookup: CDR1 MNHEY, CDR2 SMNVEV (reference sequence). V was trimmed by 4 bases and J by 7 bases, leaving 8 bases between them. The CDR3 contains 12 residues. The DNA for the CDR3 is TGTGCCAGCAGTTCTACGGGGCAGCCCCAGCATTTT. Its protein product is CASSSTGQPQHF.

The chain recombines TRBV5-1 with TRBJ1-1, with TRBD1 identical over 9 bases. The germline V gene encodes CDR1 SGHRS and CDR2 YFSETQ. Trimming removed 4 bases from V and 2 bases from J; junction bases left unmatched: 15. The CDR3 spans 18 residues. CDR3 sequence (DNA): TGCGCCAGCAGCGCCGGAAACCTACAGGGGGCGAGAAACACTGAAGCTTTCTTT. The encoded protein is CASSAGNLQGARNTEAFF.

In this sample, this clone turned up once. The gene calls are TRBV4-1 and TRBJ1-5; tentative D call: TRBD1 (6 bases). From germline, CDR1 is MGHRA and CDR2 YSYEKL. V was clipped by 6 bases and J by 9 bases, with 12 bases between them. This CDR3 region has 12 residues. CDR3 DNA sequence: TGCGCCAGCAGTCACACAGGGCGGCCCCAGCATTTT. It codes for CASSHTGRPQHF.